The 25 T cell receptor beta chains reported below all come from one sample, sequenced in a study of T cells in Graves' hyperthyroidism and ophthalmopathy. Researchers took RNA transcripts and amplified the TCR beta CDR3 regions from them. The HTBI primer set served for first-round RT-PCR of the TCR CDR3. TCRdb used MiXCR to reprocess the multiplex PCR reads, holding one entry per CDR3 protein. The sample consists of 380,000 or so distinct CDR3 sequences, approximately 20% of them appearing once. The sequenced material came from blood. The receptors come from a woman aged 18-29 years with Graves' hyperthyroidism.

This clonotype was recorded at least ten times. The chain combines TRBV12-3 or TRBV12-4 with TRBJ2-7, with D unclear. The CDR3 runs to 12 residues. V shed 2 bases and J shed 3 bases, with 5 bases lying between them. CDR3 protein: CASSLQNYEQYF. DNA of the CDR3: TGTGCCAGCAGTTTACAGAACTACGAGCAGTACTTC.

This clonotype was counted a single time. The chain has TRBV12-3 or TRBV12-4 and TRBJ1-3; D is uncertain. This CDR3 spans 15 amino acids. V lost 6 bases, J lost 2 bases, and 14 bases lay in between. The CDR3 loop reads CASSRPKDTGNTIYF. The CDR3 DNA reads as TGTGCCAGCAGCCGACCGAAGGATACTGGAAACACCATATATTTT.

This clonotype showed up many times. The chain has TRBV5-1 and TRBJ1-1; TRBD1 might be the D (6 bases). CDR1 and CDR2 from the germline V gene are SGHRS and YFSETQ. This CDR3 is 14 amino acids long. Deletions cut 4 bases from V and 4 bases from J, with 14 bases between. The CDR3 DNA is TGCGCCAGCAGCGACCTCGGAGGGGGCACTGAAGCTTTCTTT. It encodes CASSDLGGGTEAFF.

This sequence joins TRBV9 and TRBJ2-2, with 11 positions matching TRBD2. V lost 4 bases, J lost 2 bases, and 4 bases stayed unmatched. CDR1 is SGDLS, CDR2 YYNGEE, per germline. The CDR3 has 16 amino acids. The CDR3 loop is CASSIGTSGNTGELFF. CDR3 nucleotide sequence: TGTGCCAGCAGCATCGGGACTAGCGGTAACACCGGGGAGCTGTTTTTT.

The chain couples TRBV20-1 to TRBJ1-6; D is uncertain. V lost 5 bases and J 0 bases, leaving 11 bases between the germline ends. Germline loops: CDR1 DFQATT, CDR2 SNEGSKA (reference sequence). The CDR3 covers 15 residues. The DNA of the CDR3 is TGCAGTGCTTTTCTCCGGGGCTCCTATAATTCACCCCTCCACTTT. It yields the protein CSAFLRGSYNSPLHF.

The table lists this clonotype with many counts. CDR3 residues: CASSPTGYYGYTF. CDR3 DNA: TGTGCCAGCAGCCCTACAGGGTACTATGGCTACACCTTC. This chain joins TRBV7-9 and TRBJ1-2, with a weak D call TRBD1 (6 bases). CDR1 and CDR2 from the germline V gene are SEHNR and FQNEAQ (reference sequence). The CDR3 is 13 residues long. V was shortened by 5 bases and J by 3 bases, with 10 bases between the two germline ends.

Details on this clonotype: It may be a read error: a sequence one base away is much more abundant. The rearrangement uses TRBV29-1 and TRBJ1-1, with 8 bases matching TRBD1. Germline CDR1 and CDR2: SQVTM and ANQGSEA. The CDR3 is 13 residues long. After removal of 7 bases from V and 1 base from J, the junction contained 5 bases not matched to a gene. CDR3 sequence: CSATTGANTEAFF. The CDR3 DNA reads as TGCAGCGCCACGACAGGGGCGAACACTGAAGCTTTCTTT.

This clonotype was detected only a few times. The V gene is TRBV10-3, the J gene TRBJ1-1; D is unresolved. The CDR3 consists of 14 residues. Trimming removed 5 bases from V and 3 bases from J, with 13 bases in between. Germline CDR1 and CDR2: ENHRY and SYGVKD. CDR3 region: CAISPLARDTEAFF. The CDR3 DNA is TGTGCCATCAGTCCCCTAGCTCGGGACACTGAAGCTTTCTTT.

This clonotype was seen ten or more times. This rearrangement joins TRBV12-3 or TRBV12-4 to TRBJ2-2; 8 nucleotides line up with TRBD1. The CDR3 covers 15 residues. V lost 6 bases to trimming and J lost 6 bases; unmatched junction nucleotides: 9. The CDR3 DNA reads as TGTGCCAGCAGCCCGGACAGGGTTGGGTCCGGGGAGCTGTTTTTT. This codes for CASSPDRVGSGELFF.

This clonotype has ten or more counts. The chain has TRBV12-3 or TRBV12-4 and TRBJ1-2; D is undetermined. V was shortened by 8 bases and J by 3 bases, with 10 bases between the two germline ends. This CDR3 region has 12 residues. CDR3 coding DNA: TGTGCCAGCGCTATGGGATACTATGGCTACACCTTC. Amino acid sequence: CASAMGYYGYTF.

The chain links TRBV4-1 to TRBJ2-4, with D maybe TRBD2 (7 bases). V dropped 0 bases and J dropped 7 bases, with 10 bases sitting between them. The CDR3 consists of 14 residues. Germline CDR1 is MGHRA and CDR2 is YSYEKL. Here the CDR3 DNA reads TGCGCCAGCAGCCAAGAAGGGGGGGTTAACATTCAGTACTTC. This encodes CASSQEGGVNIQYF.

There are many counts of this clonotype. The chain employs TRBV28 and TRBJ1-6; a possible D gene is TRBD1 (5 bases). With 5 bases removed from V and 10 bases from J, the gap between germline ends came to 18 bases. Germline CDR1 MDHEN, CDR2 SYDVKM. The CDR3 contains 15 residues. The CDR3 spells CASSGVRGPESPLHF. The CDR3 bases are TGTGCCAGCAGTGGCGTTCGGGGCCCAGAATCACCCCTCCACTTT.

This clonotype was counted ten times or more. The chain employs TRBV27 and TRBJ1-1, with D hard to call. Trimming removed 7 bases from V and 5 bases from J, with 8 bases in between. This CDR3 contains 11 residues. Germline CDR1 MNHEY, CDR2 SMNVEV (reference sequence). Here the CDR3 DNA reads TGTGCCAGCATGGGTGGGACTGAAGCTTTCTTT. Protein: CASMGGTEAFF.

Remarks on this clonotype: A clone one base away is much larger, so this may be a read error. The chain links TRBV7-2 to TRBJ1-3; the D is unclear. V lost 3 bases and J lost 4, with 7 bases in between. CDR3 length equals 13 residues. Germline assignment: CDR1 SGHTA and CDR2 FQGNSA. The CDR3 DNA is TGTACCAGCAGCTTCTATAAGGGAAACACCATATATTTT. Translating gives CTSSFYKGNTIYF. The whole variable domain, filled in from reference TRBV7-2 and TRBJ1-3, reads GAGVSQSPSNKVTEKGKDVELRCDPISGHTALYWYRQSLGQGLEFLIYFQGNSAPDKSGLPSDRFSAERTGGSVSTLTIQRTQQEDSAVYLCTSSFYKGNTIYFGEGSWLTVV.

This clonotype was detected ten times or more. The V and J genes are TRBV27 and TRBJ2-5, with D tentatively TRBD1 (6 bases). CDR1 MNHEY and CDR2 SMNVEV come from the germline V gene (reference sequence). The CDR3 covers 16 residues. V was shortened by 5 bases and J by 5 bases, with 21 bases between the two germline ends. The CDR3 protein is CASSNPWDKGLETQYF. The CDR3 DNA is TGTGCCAGCAGTAACCCCTGGGACAAAGGGTTGGAGACCCAGTACTTC.

The V and J genes are TRBV5-1 and TRBJ2-2; D is uncertain. Trimming removed 5 bases from V and 4 bases from J, with 9 bases in between. The CDR3 is 13 amino acids. Germline-derived CDR1 and CDR2 are SGHRS and YFSETQ. CDR3 sequence: CASRWSSTGELFF. The CDR3 DNA sequence: TGCGCCAGCAGGTGGTCAAGCACCGGGGAGCTGTTTTTT.

This clonotype was seen ten or more times. The rearrangement joins TRBV7-8 to TRBJ2-7; D possibly corresponds to TRBD1 (6 bases). Germline CDR1 and CDR2: SGHVS and FQNEAQ. With 4 bases removed from V and 4 bases from J, the gap between germline ends came to 11 bases. The CDR3 consists of 13 residues. The CDR3 DNA reads TGTGCCAGCAGCTCGGACAGCATTTACGAGCAGTACTTC. Protein: CASSSDSIYEQYF. The entire variable domain, with the rest obtained from reference TRBV7-8 and TRBJ2-7, is as follows: GAGVSQSPRYKVAKRGQDVALRCDPISGHVSLFWYQQALGQGPEFLTYFQNEAQLDKSGLPSDRFFAERPEGSVSTLKIQRTQQEDSAVYLCASSSDSIYEQYFGPGTRLTVT.

This clonotype was observed a few times. The V call is TRBV5-1, the J call TRBJ2-5, with 11 nucleotides matching TRBD2. In germline, CDR1 is SGHRS, CDR2 YFSETQ. The CDR3 is made up of 16 amino acids. V shed 4 bases, J shed 4 bases, and the junction held 9 bases outside the gene matches. The CDR3 bases are TGCGCCAGCAGCGCTGTAGCGGGGGGGCCAGGAGAGACCCAGTACTTC. Translation gives CASSAVAGGPGETQYF.

This clonotype occurred many times. The chain uses TRBV12-3 or TRBV12-4 and TRBJ2-5, with 8 nucleotides matching TRBD2. This CDR3 region has 14 residues. V was pared by 6 bases and J by 5 bases, with 8 bases of the junction left unmatched. CDR3 sequence reads: CASSPRGGIETQYF. The CDR3 DNA reads as TGTGCCAGCAGCCCCCGCGGGGGGATTGAGACCCAGTACTTC.

In its sample, this clonotype was seen many times. J is TRBJ1-2 and V is TRBV28; possible D gene TRBD1, 6 bases. The V and J ends lost 6 bases and 1 base respectively, with 15 bases between them. The CDR3 has 15 residues. In germline, CDR1 is MDHEN, CDR2 SYDVKM. In DNA, the CDR3 is TGTGCCAGCAGAGAAGGGGGGACTGATAACTATGGCTACACCTTC. This gives the protein CASREGGTDNYGYTF.

This clonotype was found many times. The chain combines TRBV12-3 or TRBV12-4 with TRBJ2-7; D might be TRBD1 (5 bases). Trimming removed 5 bases from V and 4 bases from J, with 9 bases in between. CDR3 size: 12 residues. CDR3 residues: CASSRQLYEQYF. CDR3 DNA sequence: TGTGCCAGCAGTCGACAGCTGTACGAGCAGTACTTC.

This clonotype has at least ten counts. This rearrangement joins TRBV12-3 or TRBV12-4 to TRBJ1-1; unclear D gene. The V gene lost 6 bases and the J gene lost 0 bases, with 20 bases spanning the gap. This CDR3 has 17 amino acids. The CDR3 bases are TGTGCCAGCAGGCCCAGACTGACCTCCAACATGAACACTGAAGCTTTCTTT. Amino acid sequence: CASRPRLTSNMNTEAFF.

This clonotype was counted at least ten times. V gene TRBV18 combines with J gene TRBJ2-5; D may correspond to TRBD1 or TRBD2 (5 bases each). This CDR3 is built from 14 residues. The V gene's germline CDR1 is KGHSH and CDR2 LQKENI. Trimming stripped 3 bases from V and 3 bases from J, with 11 bases between. The chain's CDR3 is CASSPGAVEETQYF. The DNA of the CDR3 is TGTGCCAGCTCACCCGGGGCAGTTGAAGAGACCCAGTACTTC.

There are many counts of this clonotype. The gene calls are TRBV20-1 and TRBJ1-2; D call uncertain. CDR3 length: 10 amino acids. Between the trimmed V and J ends, which lost 4 bases and 11 bases, there was a span of 11 bases. CDR1 is DFQATT and CDR2 is SNEGSKA in the germline V gene (reference sequence). The CDR3: CSANGNLYTF. The CDR3 coding sequence is TGCAGTGCTAACGGAAACCTATACACCTTC.

The chain carries TRBV6-5 and TRBJ1-1; D unclear. The CDR3 extends over 17 amino acids. Germline V lookup: CDR1 MNHEY, CDR2 SVGAGI. The V end was cut by 4 bases, the J end by 0 bases, with 18 bases between. The CDR3 is CASSSRAVDGVNTEAFF. DNA of the CDR3: TGTGCCAGCAGTTCACGGGCAGTAGACGGAGTGAACACTGAAGCTTTCTTT.